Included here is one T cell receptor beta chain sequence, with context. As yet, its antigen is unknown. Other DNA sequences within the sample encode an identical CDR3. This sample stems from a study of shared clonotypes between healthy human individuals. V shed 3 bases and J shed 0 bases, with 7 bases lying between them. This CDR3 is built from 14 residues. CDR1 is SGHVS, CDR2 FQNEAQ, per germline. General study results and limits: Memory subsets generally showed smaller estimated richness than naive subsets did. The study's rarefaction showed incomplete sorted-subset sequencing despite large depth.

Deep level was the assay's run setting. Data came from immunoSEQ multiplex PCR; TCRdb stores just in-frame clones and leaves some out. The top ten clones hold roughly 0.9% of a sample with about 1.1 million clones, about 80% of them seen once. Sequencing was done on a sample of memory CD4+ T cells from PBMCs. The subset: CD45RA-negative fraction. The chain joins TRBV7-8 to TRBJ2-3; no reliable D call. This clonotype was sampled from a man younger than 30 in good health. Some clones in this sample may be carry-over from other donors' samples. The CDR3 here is CASSFLASTDTQYF. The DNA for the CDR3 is TGTGCCAGCAGCTTTCTTGCTAGCACAGATACGCAGTATTTT.